Listed below are T cell receptor beta chains from one sample, sequenced in a study of graft-versus-host responses after intestinal transplantation. The method was immunoSEQ multiplex PCR; TCRdb's version includes in-frame clones alone and lacks a portion of them. Of about 38,000 clones detected, 83% appear once; the ten largest clones hold 3.5%. The sequencing here drew on PBMCs, taken 1070 days after transplant. These receptors originate from a human patient who received an intestinal transplant, so some T cells may come from the graft donor. Each CDR3 is given without its conserved first and last residue. A D gene is named only where the DNA matches it firmly.

V: TRBV11-2; D: .; J: TRBJ1-2; CDR3: ASPEGQANYGYT
V: TRBV11-1; D: .; J: TRBJ2-7; CDR3: ASSLGRGGSNPHSYEQY
V: TRBV5-5; D: .; J: TRBJ1-1; CDR3: ASSLVGTNLNTEAF
V: TRBV6-4; D: TRBD2; J: TRBJ2-3; CDR3: ASSDSSGFTDTQY
V: TRBV6-1; D: .; J: TRBJ2-7; CDR3: ASRDGYEQY
V: TRBV6-5; D: TRBD1; J: TRBJ1-5; CDR3: ASSSTGGSGNQPQH
V: TRBV7-2; D: TRBD1; J: TRBJ2-7; CDR3: ASSVQGTSYEQY
V: TRBV13; D: .; J: TRBJ1-3; CDR3: ASSFGLQASSGNTIY
V: TRBV4-2; D: TRBD1; J: TRBJ2-7; CDR3: ASSHPDRQSYEQY
V: TRBV13; D: TRBD2; J: TRBJ2-7; CDR3: ASSLGYSSGRDNEQY
V: TRBV11-1; D: .; J: TRBJ1-3; CDR3: ASSLRRASGNIIY
V: TRBV27; D: .; J: TRBJ2-7; CDR3: ASSSIRGGGYEQY
V: TRBV21-1; D: .; J: TRBJ2-7; CDR3: ASSKIGGQGVHEQY
V: TRBV28; D: TRBD1; J: TRBJ1-5; CDR3: ASSPPGGRGQPQH
V: TRBV6-1; D: .; J: TRBJ2-7; CDR3: ASSQKRSYEQY
V: TRBV18; D: .; J: TRBJ2-6; CDR3: ASSRPYRDLSGANVLT
V: TRBV7-9; D: TRBD2; J: TRBJ2-1; CDR3: ASSLRLAGNNEQF
V: TRBV28; D: .; J: TRBJ2-2; CDR3: ASSLLVGMNTGELF
V: TRBV23-1; D: .; J: TRBJ2-7; CDR3: ASTLYTGGLGPCSYEQY
V: TRBV5-1; D: TRBD2; J: TRBJ2-5; CDR3: ASSKRGELAGVQETQY
V: TRBV28; D: .; J: TRBJ1-5; CDR3: ASSPAGTPNQPQH
V: TRBV2; D: .; J: TRBJ1-2; CDR3: ASTLRAATNYGYT
V: TRBV5-1; D: .; J: TRBJ1-1; CDR3: ASSLSPGGNTEAF
V: TRBV11-3; D: TRBD2; J: TRBJ2-2; CDR3: ASSQTTSGVFTNTGELF
V: TRBV19; D: .; J: TRBJ1-1; CDR3: ASSDGRIEAF
V: TRBV18; D: TRBD1; J: TRBJ1-3; CDR3: ASSQRGPMTGNTIY
V: TRBV6-1; D: .; J: TRBJ2-7; CDR3: ASSVTGGVEQY
V: TRBV5-6; D: TRBD2; J: TRBJ2-2; CDR3: ASSLAAGAGELF
V: TRBV11-2; D: .; J: TRBJ1-3; CDR3: ASSFSDSGNTIY
V: TRBV28; D: .; J: TRBJ1-6; CDR3: ASSLSGSSYNSPLH
V: TRBV27; D: .; J: TRBJ2-7; CDR3: ASKLGWRYGYEQY
V: TRBV14; D: .; J: TRBJ1-1; CDR3: ASSWGRNTEAF
V: TRBV5-4; D: TRBD2; J: TRBJ2-1; CDR3: ASSLASAGGYNEQF
V: TRBV21-1; D: .; J: TRBJ2-5; CDR3: ASSRCDRELETQY
V: TRBV19; D: TRBD1; J: TRBJ2-7; CDR3: ASSRKTGGAGIYEQY
V: TRBV10-2; D: .; J: TRBJ2-3; CDR3: ASSDGGKGSDTQY
V: TRBV27; D: .; J: TRBJ1-2; CDR3: ASSWGGLGLEGYT
V: TRBV27; D: .; J: TRBJ2-2; CDR3: ASMRVAGELF
V: TRBV6-1; D: .; J: TRBJ2-3; CDR3: ASSEWRDTQY
V: TRBV5-1; D: .; J: TRBJ2-7; CDR3: ASSPSMAYEQY
V: TRBV19; D: .; J: TRBJ1-4; CDR3: ARERGGRGNEKLF
V: TRBV7-4; D: .; J: TRBJ2-7; CDR3: ASTTLVAVSASYEQY
V: TRBV5-4; D: TRBD2; J: TRBJ2-2; CDR3: ASSFLSGTNTGELF
V: TRBV7-2; D: .; J: TRBJ2-2; CDR3: ASSLEGGPTGELF
V: TRBV10-2; D: TRBD1; J: TRBJ2-2; CDR3: ASSFDRVGTGELF